Below are 29 T cell receptor beta chains sequenced from a single sample in a study of neoadjuvant anti-PD-1 for oral cavity cancer (dated by TCRdb to the early 2020s). Library generation was performed with the immunoSEQ multiplex PCR assay. The table comes from immuneACCESS by way of TCRdb, which keeps in-frame sequences with V and J called. Part of the clones is missing from these tables; in studies checked, under half for an unresolved V gene and the rest for unknown reasons. For this sample there are about 8,700 clones; approximately 62% appear just once. Jointly, the top ten make up about 8.3% of the sample. The time point tag for this specimen amounts to: before neoadjuvant nivolumab. Sequences were derived from tumor tissue, sampled before nivolumab (anti-PD-1) treatment. These receptors came from a person aged 40 to 85 with oral cavity squamous cell carcinoma.

The count of this clone is one. The chain couples TRBV2 to TRBJ2-1; 9 bases align to TRBD2. CDR3 length: 15 amino acids. V trimming: 8 bases; J trimming: 4 bases; junction bases outside the gene matches: 9. CDR1 is SNHLY, CDR2 FYNNEI, per germline. The CDR3 DNA is TGTGCCAGCCAGGTGGGCGGGGGGGGTTACAATGAGCAGTTCTTC. It specifies CASQVGGGGYNEQFF.

This sequence joins TRBV29-1 and TRBJ1-4, with D tentatively TRBD1 (5 bases). This CDR3 region has 14 residues. CDR1 is SQVTM and CDR2 is ANQGSEA in the germline V gene. V was clipped by 6 bases and J by 1 base, with 12 bases between them. The CDR3 DNA follows: TGCAGCGTCGGCGCCCAGGGAACTAATGAAAAACTGTTTTTT. It yields the protein CSVGAQGTNEKLFF.

This chain joins TRBV29-1 and TRBJ2-7, with D possibly matching TRBD1 (7 bases). Trimming removed 4 bases at V and 6 bases at J, with 16 bases between. Per the germline V gene, CDR1 is SQVTM and CDR2 is ANQGSEA. The CDR3 has 13 residues. The CDR3 reads CSVAAAGGGEQYF. CDR3 nucleotide sequence: TGCAGCGTTGCGGCGGCAGGGGGAGGCGAGCAGTACTTC.

The chain couples TRBV5-4 to TRBJ2-3, with D maybe TRBD2 (5 bases). The CDR3 is made up of 14 amino acids. Trimming took 10 bases from V and 1 from J, leaving 16 bases between them. From germline, CDR1 is SGHNT and CDR2 YYREEE (reference sequence). The CDR3 bases are TGTGCCGGCGGCGGAACGAGGGGCACAGATACGCAGTATTTT. Amino acids: CAGGGTRGTDTQYF.

This chain uses TRBV14 with TRBJ2-1; 10 bases align to TRBD2. This CDR3 has 17 amino acids. The germline V gene has CDR1 SGHDN and CDR2 FVKESK. Losses at the gene ends were 2 bases for V and 3 bases for J; bases not matched to a gene: 7. As DNA, the CDR3 is TGTGCCAGCAGCCAACTCCTCCTAGCGGGAGACTACAATGAGCAGTTCTTC. As protein: CASSQLLLAGDYNEQFF.

This clone was found a few times. The rearrangement links TRBV19 to TRBJ2-3; 9 bases are a match to TRBD1. The CDR3 runs 15 residues. V lost 5 bases, J lost 4 bases, and 7 bases stayed unmatched. Germline V CDR1 and CDR2: LNHDA, SQIVND (reference sequence). The CDR3 nucleotides are TGTGCCAGTAGTGGCGACAGGGGGAAACCAGATACGCAGTATTTT. This gives the protein CASSGDRGKPDTQYF.

The chain combines TRBV6-5 with TRBJ2-1; 7 positions match TRBD1. Unmatched junction bases numbered 3, after V lost 7 bases and J lost 3 bases. The CDR3 spans 13 residues. Germline V gives CDR1 MNHEY, CDR2 SVGAGI. CDR3 DNA sequence: TGTGCCAGCAAGGGGGCCGGCTACAATGAGCAGTTCTTC. This codes for CASKGAGYNEQFF.

This chain connects TRBV28 to TRBJ2-5, with a weak D call TRBD2 (6 bases). This CDR3 has 14 amino acids. Germline CDR1 reads MDHEN; CDR2 reads SYDVKM. The V end was cut by 7 bases, the J end by 5 bases, with 17 bases between. The CDR3 coding sequence is TGTGCCAGCACTAGCGACACTCTCGCGGAGACCCAGTACTTC. Its protein product is CASTSDTLAETQYF.

The chain is built from TRBV6-5 and TRBJ2-5; D unresolved. The CDR3 contains 13 residues. From germline, CDR1 is MNHEY and CDR2 SVGAGI. V lost 5 bases and J lost 6, with 13 bases in between. CDR3 residues: CASSATPEQTQYF. The CDR3 region has the DNA TGTGCCAGCAGTGCCACCCCGGAACAGACCCAGTACTTC.

This chain uses TRBV19 with TRBJ2-1; 8 bases fit TRBD2. This CDR3 is built from 15 residues. V gave up 6 bases and J gave up 8 bases; unmatched junction bases: 12. CDR1 is LNHDA and CDR2 is SQIVND in the germline V gene (reference sequence). The CDR3 region is CASRISGVLRDEQFF. The CDR3 region has the DNA TGTGCCAGTAGGATTAGCGGGGTCCTTCGGGATGAGCAGTTCTTC. Filled out from reference TRBV19 and TRBJ2-1, the complete variable domain reads DGGITQSPKYLFRKEGQNVTLSCEQNLNHDAMYWYRQDPGQGLRLIYYSQIVNDFQKGDIAEGYSVSREKKESFPLTVTSAQKNPTAFYLCASRISGVLRDEQFFGPGTRLTVL.

This chain connects TRBV27 to TRBJ1-1; TRBD1 is a possible D gene (6 bases). The V and J ends lost 8 bases and 1 base respectively, with 14 bases between them. Germline CDR1 reads MNHEY; CDR2 reads SMNVEV (reference sequence). This CDR3 region has 14 residues. For the CDR3, the DNA is TGTGCCAGCCGACAAAGACAGGAGAACACTGAAGCTTTCTTT. Translating it yields CASRQRQENTEAFF.

The chain combines TRBV5-1 with TRBJ1-2; TRBD1 aligns across 7 bases. CDR3 size: 14 residues. With V trimmed by 4 bases and J by 3 bases, 6 bases remained unmatched. Germline assignment: CDR1 SGHRS and CDR2 YFSETQ. The CDR3 DNA follows: TGCGCCAGCAGCGTGGACAGGACTTACTATGGCTACACCTTC. Translated, it gives CASSVDRTYYGYTF. The full variable domain, with the rest looked up from reference TRBV5-1 and TRBJ1-2, is KAGVTQTPRYLIKTRGQQVTLSCSPISGHRSVSWYQQTPGQGLQFLFEYFSETQRNKGNFPGRFSGRQFSNSRSEMNVSTLELGDSALYLCASSVDRTYYGYTFGSGTRLTVV.

This clone was observed a few times. The V and J genes are TRBV2 and TRBJ2-2, with D tentatively TRBD1 (5 bases). V lost 7 bases and J lost 8, with 14 bases in between. The CDR3 covers 13 residues. Per the germline V gene, CDR1 is SNHLY and CDR2 is FYNNEI. CDR3 bases: TGTGCCAGCAAACCGACAGTTGCTGGGGAGCTGTTTTTT. It is translated as CASKPTVAGELFF. Combining the CDR3 with reference TRBV2 and TRBJ2-2 gives the whole variable domain EPEVTQTPSHQVTQMGQEVILRCVPISNHLYFYWYRQILGQKVEFLVSFYNNEISEKSEIFDDQFSVERPDGSNFTLKIRSTKLEDSAMYFCASKPTVAGELFFGEGSRLTVL.

This clone has more than one count but fewer than ten. The rearrangement joins TRBV6-1 to TRBJ2-7; no clear D gene. CDR3 length: 12 residues. Germline-derived CDR1 and CDR2 are MNHNS and SASEGT. Trimming removed 1 base from V and 4 bases from J, with 5 bases in between. CDR3 DNA: TGTGCCAGCAGTGAAGTCCGATACGAGCAGTACTTC. Encoded protein: CASSEVRYEQYF.

The chain combines TRBV30 with TRBJ1-2; D possibly corresponds to TRBD1 (5 bases). Germline V CDR1 and CDR2: GTSNPN, SVGIG (reference sequence). CDR3 length equals 13 residues. V was trimmed by 7 bases and J by 8 bases, leaving 20 bases between them. In DNA, the CDR3 is TGTGCCTCTCCAGCAGGGTTTTGGGGCGGCTACACCTTC. Amino acids: CASPAGFWGGYTF.

This chain joins TRBV28 and TRBJ1-3; possibly TRBD1 for D (6 bases). The CDR3 is made up of 14 amino acids. The germline V and J ends were trimmed by 5 bases and 4 bases, with 12 bases remaining between them. Germline lookup yields CDR1 MDHEN and CDR2 SYDVKM. In DNA, the CDR3 is TGTGCCAGCAGTCCCGGACAGCTGGGAAACACCATATATTTT. Translated: CASSPGQLGNTIYF.

This chain links TRBV5-4 with TRBJ1-2; D gene uncertain. Germline V gene data show CDR1 as SGHNT and CDR2 as YYREEE (reference sequence). The length of the CDR3 is 13 residues. The ends were cut back, 4 bases at V and 1 base at J, with 8 bases in the middle. This CDR3 is CASSIGVNYGYTF. The CDR3, as DNA: TGTGCCAGCAGCATCGGGGTTAACTATGGCTACACCTTC.

This chain links TRBV5-1 with TRBJ2-1; 12 bases match TRBD2. The CDR3 contains 16 residues. V shed 3 bases, J shed 4 bases, and the junction held 5 bases outside the gene matches. Germline CDR1 is SGHRS and CDR2 is YFSETQ. DNA for the CDR3: TGCGCCAGCAGCTCCAGGACTAGCGGGAATTACAATGAGCAGTTCTTC. This encodes CASSSRTSGNYNEQFF.

This clone was seen only once. The rearrangement joins TRBV11-1 to TRBJ2-3; 7 bases fit TRBD2. Germline V CDR1 and CDR2: SGHAT, FQDESV (reference sequence). Unmatched junction bases numbered 9, after V lost 3 bases and J lost 0 bases. CDR3 length equals 17 residues. This chain's CDR3 is CASSLGSNSGSTDTQYF. CDR3 coding DNA: TGTGCCAGCAGCTTGGGGTCAAATAGCGGGAGCACAGATACGCAGTATTTT.

The V and J genes are TRBV5-1 and TRBJ2-7; 10 nucleotides line up with TRBD2. This CDR3 spans 18 amino acids. J lost 4 bases, V lost 2 bases, and 15 bases had no gene match. CDR1 is SGHRS and CDR2 is YFSETQ in the germline V gene. The CDR3 sequence is CASSFPEREGSSQYEQYF. Here the CDR3 DNA reads TGCGCCAGCAGCTTCCCAGAGCGGGAGGGCTCTTCCCAATACGAGCAGTACTTC.

J is TRBJ2-7 and V is TRBV25-1, with D possibly TRBD2 on 6 matching bases. Trimming removed 5 bases at V and 7 bases at J, with 15 bases between. The CDR3 runs to 13 residues. CDR1 and CDR2 (germline): MGHDK, SYGVNS. In DNA form, the CDR3 reads TGTGCCAGCAGTTGGAGGGGCCCTTTGGAGCAGTACTTC. Its translation is CASSWRGPLEQYF.

CDR3 residues: CASSSRTVVYEQYF. CDR3 DNA: TGTGCCAGCAGCTCCCGGACAGTCGTCTACGAGCAGTACTTC. This chain uses TRBV7-9 with TRBJ2-7; TRBD1 might be the D (6 bases). The CDR3 is 14 residues long. Deletions cut 4 bases from V and 3 bases from J, with 13 bases between. Germline CDR1 is SEHNR and CDR2 is FQNEAQ (reference sequence).

V gene TRBV10-3 combines with J gene TRBJ2-1; 10 nucleotides align to TRBD2. The germline V gene encodes CDR1 ENHRY and CDR2 SYGVKD. Losses at the gene ends were 4 bases for V and 6 bases for J; bases not matched to a gene: 6. The length of the CDR3 is 15 residues. The DNA of the CDR3 is TGTGCCATCAGTGGGCTAGCGGGAGTAGGCAATGAGCAGTTCTTC. Translation: CAISGLAGVGNEQFF.

The DNA of the CDR3 is TGTGCCAGCAGCGAATCAGGGGTTGGTGAGCAGTTCTTC. Its protein product is CASSESGVGEQFF. The J gene is TRBJ2-1, the V gene TRBV6-5, with a possible D match to TRBD1 (6 bases). CDR3 length: 13 amino acids. Trimming left V 6 bases short and J 9 bases short, with 15 bases between. Germline CDR1 reads MNHEY; CDR2 reads SVGAGI.

CDR3 in DNA: TGTGCCAGCAGCCAAGACAGCTTTACGTTCCTAGCGGGGGCAGATACGCAGTATTTT. Its protein product is CASSQDSFTFLAGADTQYF. The chain carries TRBV14 and TRBJ2-3, with 10 bases identical to TRBD2. Trimming cost V 0 bases and J 4 bases; bases outside gene matches: 13. Germline V gene data show CDR1 as SGHDN and CDR2 as FVKESK. CDR3 length: 19 residues.

The gene calls are TRBV4-1 and TRBJ1-2; D unclear. Trimming took off 0 bases at V and 8 bases at J, with 10 bases between the two ends. CDR3 length: 13 amino acids. Germline V lookup: CDR1 MGHRA, CDR2 YSYEKL. The CDR3 region is CASSQEQRRGYTF. CDR3 bases: TGCGCCAGCAGCCAAGAACAACGGAGAGGCTACACCTTC.

The rearrangement links TRBV27 to TRBJ2-5, with 14 nucleotides matching TRBD2. Germline V lookup: CDR1 MNHEY, CDR2 SMNVEV (reference sequence). The CDR3 runs to 14 residues. Germline trimming cut 8 bases from V and 4 bases from J; bases unmatched to any gene: 3. The CDR3: CASGGLAGAETQYF. The CDR3 nucleotides are TGTGCCAGCGGGGGACTAGCGGGAGCAGAGACCCAGTACTTC.

The rearrangement joins TRBV5-1 to TRBJ2-7; possibly TRBD2 for D (6 bases). V was pared by 0 bases and J by 3 bases, with 10 bases between. Germline CDR1 and CDR2: SGHRS and YFSETQ. The CDR3 spans 14 residues. The CDR3, as DNA: TGCGCCAGCAGCTTGGGACTAGGGAACTACGAGCAGTACTTC. Translated, it gives CASSLGLGNYEQYF.

The table lists this clone with a few counts. The gene calls are TRBV7-3 and TRBJ2-1; unclear D gene. V was clipped by 0 bases and J by 11 bases, with 14 bases between them. CDR3 size: 14 residues. Germline loops: CDR1 SGHTA, CDR2 FQGTGA. The CDR3 spells CASSLTRSPPQQFF. The CDR3 coding sequence is TGTGCCAGCAGCTTAACGAGGAGCCCGCCCCAGCAGTTCTTC.